Detailed here is one T cell receptor beta chain. The identical CDR3 is also encoded by other nucleotide sequences in the sample. These data originate in a study of OX40 agonist ivuxolimab in advanced cancers. The CDR3 runs 17 residues. Germline lookup yields CDR1 SGHNT and CDR2 YYREEE (reference sequence). Trimming pared 4 bases from V and 1 base from J, leaving 17 bases between. This table comes from immunoSEQ multiplex PCR, and its TCRdb copy is limited to in-frame clones, with some not included. The data show approximately 72,000 clones, 84% seen once. Source: CD4+ or CD8+ T cells sorted from blood, taken in a trial of the OX40 agonist ivuxolimab. The TCR sequence derives from an adult with an advanced solid tumor such as melanoma, head and neck, liver or kidney cancer. The V and J genes are TRBV5-4 and TRBJ2-2; tentatively, D is TRBD1 (6 bases). The CDR3 sequence: CASSLDRRPRNTGELFF. The DNA for the CDR3 is TGTGCCAGCAGCCTGGACAGAAGGCCGCGGAACACCGGGGAGCTGTTTTTT.